This T cell receptor beta chain was sequenced in a study of blood T cell repertoires in COVID-19. Source study methods: Counts of nucleated cells, estimated from reference gene primer amplification, were obtained. Clones were sequenced by immunoSEQ multiplex PCR, and TCRdb holds only the in-frame ones, with some missing. That table furnishes V, J and clone size, whereas the DNA furnished D and trimming. The sample lists fewer than 200,000 clones; about 85% were seen once. Germline V lookup: CDR1 SGHDT, CDR2 YYEEEE. The CDR3 runs to 14 residues. The V gene end was trimmed by 0 bases and the J gene end by 3 bases; junction bases not matched to a gene: 1.

The gene calls are TRBV5-6 and TRBJ2-3; 7 bases match TRBD2. The clonotype comes from a woman aged 50 to 60 with COVID-19, enrolled during active disease. The sample was peripheral blood. CDR3 bases: TGTGCCAGCAGCTTGGGAGCGGGGACAGATACGCAGTATTTT. Protein: CASSLGAGTDTQYF. The full variable domain, rest sourced from reference TRBV5-6 and TRBJ2-3, is DAGVTQSPTHLIKTRGQQVTLRCSPKSGHDTVSWYQQALGQGPQFIFQYYEEEERQRGNFPDRFSGHQFPNYSSELNVNALLLGDSALYLCASSLGAGTDTQYFGPGTRLTVL.